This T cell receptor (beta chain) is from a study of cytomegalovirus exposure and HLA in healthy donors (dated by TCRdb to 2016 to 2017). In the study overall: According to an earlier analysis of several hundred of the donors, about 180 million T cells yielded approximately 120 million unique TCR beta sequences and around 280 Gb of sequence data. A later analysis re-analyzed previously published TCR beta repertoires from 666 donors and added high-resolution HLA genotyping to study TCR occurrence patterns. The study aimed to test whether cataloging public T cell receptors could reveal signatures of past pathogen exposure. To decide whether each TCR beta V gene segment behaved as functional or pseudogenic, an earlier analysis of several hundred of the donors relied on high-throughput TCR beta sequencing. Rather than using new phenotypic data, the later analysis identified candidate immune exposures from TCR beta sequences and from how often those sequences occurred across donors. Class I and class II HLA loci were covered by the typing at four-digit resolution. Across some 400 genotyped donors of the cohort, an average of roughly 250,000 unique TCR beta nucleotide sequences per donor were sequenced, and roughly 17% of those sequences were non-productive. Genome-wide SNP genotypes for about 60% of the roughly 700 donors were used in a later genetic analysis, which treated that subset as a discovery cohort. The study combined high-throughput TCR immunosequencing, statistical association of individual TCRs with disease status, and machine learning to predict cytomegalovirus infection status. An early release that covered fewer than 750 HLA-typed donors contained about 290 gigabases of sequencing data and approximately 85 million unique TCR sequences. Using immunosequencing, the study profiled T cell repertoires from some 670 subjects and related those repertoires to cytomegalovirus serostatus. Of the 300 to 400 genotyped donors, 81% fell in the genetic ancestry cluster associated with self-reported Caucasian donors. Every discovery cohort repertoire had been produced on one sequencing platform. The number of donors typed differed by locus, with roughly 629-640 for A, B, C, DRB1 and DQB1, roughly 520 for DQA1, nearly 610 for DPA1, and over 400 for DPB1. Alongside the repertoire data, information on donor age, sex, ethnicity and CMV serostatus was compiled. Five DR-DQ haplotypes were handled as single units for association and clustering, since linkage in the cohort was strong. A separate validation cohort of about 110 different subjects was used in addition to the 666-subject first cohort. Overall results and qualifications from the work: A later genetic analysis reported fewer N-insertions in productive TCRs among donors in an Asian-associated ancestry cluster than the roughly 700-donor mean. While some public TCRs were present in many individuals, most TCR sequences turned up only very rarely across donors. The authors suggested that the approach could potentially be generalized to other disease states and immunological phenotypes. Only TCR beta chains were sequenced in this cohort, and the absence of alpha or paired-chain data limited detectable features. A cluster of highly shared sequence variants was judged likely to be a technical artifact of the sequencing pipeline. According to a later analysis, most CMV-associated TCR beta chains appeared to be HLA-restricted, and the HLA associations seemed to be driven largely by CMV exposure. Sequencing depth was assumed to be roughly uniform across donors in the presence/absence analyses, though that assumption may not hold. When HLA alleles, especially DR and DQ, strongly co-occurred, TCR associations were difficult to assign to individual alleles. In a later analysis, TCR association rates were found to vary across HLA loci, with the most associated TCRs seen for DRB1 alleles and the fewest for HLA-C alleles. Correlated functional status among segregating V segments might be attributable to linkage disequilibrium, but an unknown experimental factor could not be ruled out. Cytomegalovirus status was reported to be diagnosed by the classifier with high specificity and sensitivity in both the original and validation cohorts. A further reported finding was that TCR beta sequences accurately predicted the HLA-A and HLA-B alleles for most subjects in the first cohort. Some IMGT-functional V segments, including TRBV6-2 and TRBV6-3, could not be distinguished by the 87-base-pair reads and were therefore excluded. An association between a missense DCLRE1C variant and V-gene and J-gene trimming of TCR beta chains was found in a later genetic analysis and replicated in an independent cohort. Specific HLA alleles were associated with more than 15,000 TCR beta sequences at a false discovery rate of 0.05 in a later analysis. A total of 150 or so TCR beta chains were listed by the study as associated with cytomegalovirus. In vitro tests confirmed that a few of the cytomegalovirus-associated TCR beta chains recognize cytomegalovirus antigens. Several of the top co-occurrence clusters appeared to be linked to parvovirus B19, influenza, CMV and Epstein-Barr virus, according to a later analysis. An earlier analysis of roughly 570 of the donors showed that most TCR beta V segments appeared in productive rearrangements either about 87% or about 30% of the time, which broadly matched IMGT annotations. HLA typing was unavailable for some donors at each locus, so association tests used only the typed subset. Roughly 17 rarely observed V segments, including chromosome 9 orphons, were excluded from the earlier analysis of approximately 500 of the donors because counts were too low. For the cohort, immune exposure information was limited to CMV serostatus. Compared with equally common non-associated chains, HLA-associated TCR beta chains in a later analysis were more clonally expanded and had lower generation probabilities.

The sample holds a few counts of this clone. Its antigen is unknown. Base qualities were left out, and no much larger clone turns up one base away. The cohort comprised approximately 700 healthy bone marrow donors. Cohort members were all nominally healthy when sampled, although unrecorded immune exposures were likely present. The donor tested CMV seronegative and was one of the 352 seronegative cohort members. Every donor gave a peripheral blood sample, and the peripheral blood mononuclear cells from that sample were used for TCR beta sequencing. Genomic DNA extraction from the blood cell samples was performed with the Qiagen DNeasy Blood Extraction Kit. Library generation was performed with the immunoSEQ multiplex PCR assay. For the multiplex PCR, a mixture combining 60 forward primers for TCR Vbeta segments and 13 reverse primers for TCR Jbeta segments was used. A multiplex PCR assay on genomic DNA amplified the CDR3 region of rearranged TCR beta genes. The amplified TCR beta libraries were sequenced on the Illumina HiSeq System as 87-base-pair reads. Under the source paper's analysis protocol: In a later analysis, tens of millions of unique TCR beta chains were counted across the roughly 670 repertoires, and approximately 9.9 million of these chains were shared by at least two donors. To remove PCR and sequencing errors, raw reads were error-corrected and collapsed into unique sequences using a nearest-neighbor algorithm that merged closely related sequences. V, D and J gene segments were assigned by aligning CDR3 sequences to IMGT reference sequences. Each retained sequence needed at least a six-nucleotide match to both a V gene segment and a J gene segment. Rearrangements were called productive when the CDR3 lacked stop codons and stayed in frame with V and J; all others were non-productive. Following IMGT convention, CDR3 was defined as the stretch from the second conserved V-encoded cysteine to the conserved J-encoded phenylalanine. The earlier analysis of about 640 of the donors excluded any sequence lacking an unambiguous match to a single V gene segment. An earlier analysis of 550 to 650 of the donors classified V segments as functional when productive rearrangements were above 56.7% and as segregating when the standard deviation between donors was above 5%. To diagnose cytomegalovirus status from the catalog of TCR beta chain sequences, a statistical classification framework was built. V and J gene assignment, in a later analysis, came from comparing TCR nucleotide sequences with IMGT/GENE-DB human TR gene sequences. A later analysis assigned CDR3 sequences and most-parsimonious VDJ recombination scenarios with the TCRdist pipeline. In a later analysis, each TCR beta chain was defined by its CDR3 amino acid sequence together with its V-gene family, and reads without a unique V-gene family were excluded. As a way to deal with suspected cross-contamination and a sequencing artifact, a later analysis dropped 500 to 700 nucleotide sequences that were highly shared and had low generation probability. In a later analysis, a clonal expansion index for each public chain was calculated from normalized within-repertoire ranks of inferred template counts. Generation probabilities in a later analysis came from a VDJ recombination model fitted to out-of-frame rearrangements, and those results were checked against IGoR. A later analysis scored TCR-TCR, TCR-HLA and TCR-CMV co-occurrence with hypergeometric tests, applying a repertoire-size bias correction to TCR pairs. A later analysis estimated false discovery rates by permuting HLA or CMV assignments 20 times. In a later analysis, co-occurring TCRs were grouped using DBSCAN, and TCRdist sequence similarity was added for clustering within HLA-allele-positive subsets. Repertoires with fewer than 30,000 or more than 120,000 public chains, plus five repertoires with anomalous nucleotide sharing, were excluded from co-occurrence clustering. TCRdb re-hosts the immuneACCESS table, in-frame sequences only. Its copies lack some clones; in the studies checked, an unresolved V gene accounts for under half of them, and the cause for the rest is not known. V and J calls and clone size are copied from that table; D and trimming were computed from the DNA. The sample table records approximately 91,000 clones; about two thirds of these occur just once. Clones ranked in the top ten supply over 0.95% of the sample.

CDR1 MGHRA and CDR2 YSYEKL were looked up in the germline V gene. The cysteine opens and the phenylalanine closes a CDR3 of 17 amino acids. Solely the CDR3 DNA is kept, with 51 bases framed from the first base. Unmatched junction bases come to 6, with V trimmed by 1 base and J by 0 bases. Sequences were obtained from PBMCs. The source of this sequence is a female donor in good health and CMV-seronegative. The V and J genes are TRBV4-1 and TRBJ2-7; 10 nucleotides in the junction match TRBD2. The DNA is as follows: TGCGCCAGCAGCCAAGGCTGGACTAGCGGACTCTCCTACGAGCAGTACTTC. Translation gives CASSQGWTSGLSYEQYF.